This entry is about one T cell receptor beta chain. This sample stems from a study of blood T cell repertoires in COVID-19. Turning to the study itself: What the recovered Cohort 3 donors had was two negative PCRs, clearance, or symptom resolution.

Authors' data handling: Using reference gene primer amplification, nucleated cell counts were estimated. Profiling relied on immunoSEQ multiplex PCR, and the TCRdb table lists in-frame clones only, not all of them. Clone size and V and J calls were adopted from that table, with D and trimming inferred from the DNA. The sample yields 200,000 to 250,000 clones, about nine tenths seen once. Trimming removed 4 bases at V and 8 bases at J, with 9 bases between. In germline, CDR1 is SEHNR, CDR2 FQNEAQ (reference sequence). The CDR3 loop spans 12 amino acids. Living in about two dozen US areas, the participants were between about 18 and 90 years of age. Cohorts were assigned according to the clinical history that participants reported.

The V gene is TRBV7-9, the J gene TRBJ2-1; D remains unclear. The TCR comes from a woman in her forties or fifties in a cohort exposed to, infected with or recovered from COVID-19 (not recorded which). The sample was PBMCs or T cells enriched from blood (not recorded which). This chain's CDR3 is CASSSQSDEQFF. The DNA of the CDR3 is TGTGCCAGCAGCTCGCAGTCCGATGAGCAGTTCTTC. The whole variable domain, filled in from reference TRBV7-9 and TRBJ2-1, reads DTGVSQNPRHKITKRGQNVTFRCDPISEHNRLYWYRQTLGQGPEFLTYFQNEAQLEKSRLLSDRFSAERPKGSFSTLEIQRTEQGDSAMYLCASSSQSDEQFFGPGTRLTVL.